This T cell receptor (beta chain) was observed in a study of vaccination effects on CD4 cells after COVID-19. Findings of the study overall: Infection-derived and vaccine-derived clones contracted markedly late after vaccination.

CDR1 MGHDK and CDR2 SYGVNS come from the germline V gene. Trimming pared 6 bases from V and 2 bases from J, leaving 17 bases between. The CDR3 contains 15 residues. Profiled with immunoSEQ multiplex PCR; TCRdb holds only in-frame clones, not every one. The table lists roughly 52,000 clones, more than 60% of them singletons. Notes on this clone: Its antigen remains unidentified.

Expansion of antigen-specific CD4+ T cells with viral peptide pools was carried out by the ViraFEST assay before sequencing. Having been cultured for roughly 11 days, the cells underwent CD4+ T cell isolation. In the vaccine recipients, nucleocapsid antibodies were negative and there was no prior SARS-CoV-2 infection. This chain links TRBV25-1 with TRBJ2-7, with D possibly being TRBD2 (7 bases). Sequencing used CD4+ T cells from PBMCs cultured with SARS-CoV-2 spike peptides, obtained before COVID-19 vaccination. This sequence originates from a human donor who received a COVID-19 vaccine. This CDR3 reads CASSRGGGRTYEQYF. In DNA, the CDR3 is TGTGCCAGCAGCCGTGGGGGGGGCAGAACCTACGAGCAGTACTTC.